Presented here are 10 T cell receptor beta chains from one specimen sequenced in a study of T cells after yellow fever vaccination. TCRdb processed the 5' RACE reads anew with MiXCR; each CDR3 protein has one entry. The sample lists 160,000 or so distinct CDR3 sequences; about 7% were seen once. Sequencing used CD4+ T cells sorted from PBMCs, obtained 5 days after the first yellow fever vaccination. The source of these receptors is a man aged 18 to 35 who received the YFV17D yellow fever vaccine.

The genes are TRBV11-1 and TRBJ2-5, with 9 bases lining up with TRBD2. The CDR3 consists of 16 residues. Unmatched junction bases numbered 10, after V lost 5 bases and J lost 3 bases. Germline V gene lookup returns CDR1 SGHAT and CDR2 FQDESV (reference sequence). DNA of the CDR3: TGTGCCAGCAGCCCCGGCCGTTCTAGCGGGGAAGAGACCCAGTACTTC. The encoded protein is CASSPGRSSGEETQYF.

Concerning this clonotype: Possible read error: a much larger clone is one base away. The chain's CDR3 is CASSPEGPKQPQHF. The DNA for the CDR3 is TGCGCCAGCAGCCCCGAGGGCCCCAAACAGCCCCAGCATTTT. The rearrangement uses TRBV5-1 and TRBJ1-5; unclear D gene. V was shortened by 4 bases and J by 7 bases, with 15 bases between the two germline ends. Germline CDR1 SGHRS, CDR2 YFSETQ. The CDR3 length is 14 residues.

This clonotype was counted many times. CDR3 in DNA: TGCGCCAGCAGCTTGGAACTAGTCGGCACAGATACGCAGTATTTT. Protein: CASSLELVGTDTQYF. The gene calls are TRBV5-1 and TRBJ2-3; a weak D match, TRBD2 (5 bases). The V end lost 0 bases, the J end lost 1 base, and 9 bases lay between the germline ends. Germline V gene data show CDR1 as SGHRS and CDR2 as YFSETQ. The CDR3 length is 15 residues.

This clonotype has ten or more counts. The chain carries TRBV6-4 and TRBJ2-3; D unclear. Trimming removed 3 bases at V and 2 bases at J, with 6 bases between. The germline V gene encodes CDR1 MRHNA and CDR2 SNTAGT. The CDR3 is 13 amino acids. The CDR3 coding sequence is TGTGCCAGCAGTGAAGGATTCACAGATACGCAGTATTTT. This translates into CASSEGFTDTQYF.

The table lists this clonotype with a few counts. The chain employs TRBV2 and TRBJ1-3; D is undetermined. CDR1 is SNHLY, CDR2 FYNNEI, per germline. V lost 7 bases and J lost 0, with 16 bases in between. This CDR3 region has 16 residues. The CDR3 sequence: CASNGEGRYSGNTIYF. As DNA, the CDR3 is TGTGCCAGCAATGGAGAGGGTCGCTACTCTGGAAACACCATATATTTT.

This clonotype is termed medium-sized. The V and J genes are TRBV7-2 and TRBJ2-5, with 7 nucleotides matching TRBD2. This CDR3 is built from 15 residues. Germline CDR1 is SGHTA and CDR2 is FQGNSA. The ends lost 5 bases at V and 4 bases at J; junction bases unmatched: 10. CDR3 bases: TGTGCCAGCAGCCCGGGGGGAGTATCGGGAGAGACCCAGTACTTC. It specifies CASSPGGVSGETQYF.

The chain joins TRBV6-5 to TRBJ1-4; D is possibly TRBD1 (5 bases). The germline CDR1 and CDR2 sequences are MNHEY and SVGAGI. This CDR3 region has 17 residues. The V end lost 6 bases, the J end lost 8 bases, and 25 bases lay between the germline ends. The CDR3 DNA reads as TGTGCCAGCAGCCTTCCTAGCCCCCCCCAGCGGGGCGAAAAACTGTTTTTT. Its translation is CASSLPSPPQRGEKLFF.

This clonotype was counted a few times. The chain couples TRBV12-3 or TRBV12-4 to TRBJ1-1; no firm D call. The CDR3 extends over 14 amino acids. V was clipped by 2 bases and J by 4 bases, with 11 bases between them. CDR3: CASSLMVGRTEAFF. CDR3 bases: TGTGCCAGCAGTTTAATGGTTGGTCGCACTGAAGCTTTCTTT.

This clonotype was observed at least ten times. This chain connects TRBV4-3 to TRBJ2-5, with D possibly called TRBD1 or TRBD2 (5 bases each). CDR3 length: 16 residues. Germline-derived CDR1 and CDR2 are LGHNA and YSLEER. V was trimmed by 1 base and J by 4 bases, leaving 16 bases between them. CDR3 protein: CASSQGGIGAGETQYF. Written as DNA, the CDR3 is TGCGCCAGCAGCCAAGGGGGAATCGGGGCCGGAGAGACCCAGTACTTC.

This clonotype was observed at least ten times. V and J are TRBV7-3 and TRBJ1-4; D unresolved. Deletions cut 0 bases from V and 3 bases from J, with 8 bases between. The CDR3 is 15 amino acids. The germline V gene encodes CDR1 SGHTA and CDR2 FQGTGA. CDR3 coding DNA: TGTGCCAGCAGCTTAACCGGTTCAGCTAATGAAAAACTGTTTTTT. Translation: CASSLTGSANEKLFF.